This T cell receptor beta chain was found in a study of regulatory T cells in long-lasting Graves disease. Time point denoted: newly diagnosed GD, antithyroid drugs for less than 3 months. RNA isolated from PBMCs was used to make the TCR library. CDR3 length: 17 residues. The V and J ends lost 2 bases and 1 base respectively, with 15 bases between them. Germline CDR1 MNHNS, CDR2 SASEGT. This clonotype has a count of ten or more. Arm-PCR with iRepertoire HTBI primers amplified the CDR3 regions for these TCR beta libraries. TCRdb redid the calling of the multiplex PCR reads with MiXCR, one entry per CDR3 protein. Altogether hundreds of thousands of distinct CDR3 sequences are present, about 16% being singletons, with the ten largest covering 15% to 20%. These data were likewise used in another study, on T cells in Graves' hyperthyroidism and ophthalmopathy. From that report: Patients counted as stable if ophthalmopathy did not develop within 18 months. Thyroid ultrasound and orbital computed tomography, with clinical symptoms and serum thyroxine and TRAb, informed diagnoses.

The receptor's source is a woman in her twenties or thirties with Graves disease. The sequenced sample was peripheral blood mononuclear cells (PBMCs), obtained at new diagnosis, from a patient treated with antithyroid drugs. The chain employs TRBV6-1 and TRBJ2-4, with TRBD1 as a possible D gene (6 bases). CDR3 in amino acids: CASSEWGQGSAKNIQYF. Here the CDR3 DNA reads TGTGCCAGCAGTGAATGGGGCCAGGGGTCGGCCAAAAACATTCAGTACTTC.